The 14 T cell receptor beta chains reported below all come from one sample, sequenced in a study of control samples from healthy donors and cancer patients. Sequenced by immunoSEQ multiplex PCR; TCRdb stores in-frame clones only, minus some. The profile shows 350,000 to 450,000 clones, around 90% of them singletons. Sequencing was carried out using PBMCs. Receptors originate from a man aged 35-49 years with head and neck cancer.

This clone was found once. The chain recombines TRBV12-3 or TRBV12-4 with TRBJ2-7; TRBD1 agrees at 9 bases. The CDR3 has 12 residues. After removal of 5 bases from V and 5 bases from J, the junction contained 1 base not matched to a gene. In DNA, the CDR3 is TGTGCCAGCAGTCGGGACAGGGACGAGCAGTACTTC. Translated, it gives CASSRDRDEQYF.

DNA for the CDR3: TGTGCCAGCAGCCGTGACAGGGAGTATGAGCAGTTCTTC. This gives the protein CASSRDREYEQFF. This chain connects TRBV13 to TRBJ2-1; 7 positions agree with TRBD1. This CDR3 comprises 13 residues. Germline CDR1 is PRHDT and CDR2 is FYEKMQ (reference sequence). Unmatched junction bases numbered 6, after V lost 5 bases and J lost 8 bases.

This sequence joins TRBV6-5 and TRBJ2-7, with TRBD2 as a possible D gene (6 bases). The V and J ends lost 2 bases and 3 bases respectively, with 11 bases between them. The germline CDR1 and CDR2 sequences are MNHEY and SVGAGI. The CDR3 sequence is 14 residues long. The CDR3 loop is CASSYLSGGYEQYF. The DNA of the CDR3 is TGTGCCAGCAGTTACCTCTCCGGGGGCTACGAGCAGTACTTC.

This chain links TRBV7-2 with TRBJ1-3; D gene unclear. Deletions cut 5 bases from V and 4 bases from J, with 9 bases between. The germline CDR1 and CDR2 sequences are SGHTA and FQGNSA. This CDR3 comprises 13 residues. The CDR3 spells CASSNSRGNTIYF. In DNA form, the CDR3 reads TGTGCCAGCAGCAACAGCAGAGGAAACACCATATATTTT.

The CDR3 loop reads CASSLGTGLYEQYF. CDR3 DNA sequence: TGTGCCAGCAGCCTGGGGACAGGGCTTTACGAGCAGTACTTC. The chain couples TRBV14 to TRBJ2-7; TRBD1 aligns across 9 bases. There are 14 residues in the CDR3. Germline V CDR1 and CDR2: SGHDN, FVKESK. Germline trimming cut 4 bases from V and 4 bases from J; bases unmatched to any gene: 5.

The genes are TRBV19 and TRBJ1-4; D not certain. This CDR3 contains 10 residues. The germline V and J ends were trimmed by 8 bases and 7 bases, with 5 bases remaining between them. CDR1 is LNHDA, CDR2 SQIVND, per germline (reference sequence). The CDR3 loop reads CASGREKLFF. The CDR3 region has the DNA TGTGCCAGTGGACGTGAAAAACTGTTTTTT.

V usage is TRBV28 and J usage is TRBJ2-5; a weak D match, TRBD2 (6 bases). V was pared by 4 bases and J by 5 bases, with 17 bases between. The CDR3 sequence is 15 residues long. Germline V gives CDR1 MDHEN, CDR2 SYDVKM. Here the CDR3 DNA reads TGTGCCAGCAGTTCCCCAGCTGGGGGACTGGAGACCCAGTACTTC. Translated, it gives CASSSPAGGLETQYF.

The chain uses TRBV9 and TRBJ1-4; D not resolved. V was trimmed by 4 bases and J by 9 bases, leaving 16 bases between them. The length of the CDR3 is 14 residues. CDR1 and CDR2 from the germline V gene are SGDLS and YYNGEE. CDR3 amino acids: CASSPEDRGKKLFF. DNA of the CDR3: TGTGCCAGCAGCCCTGAAGACCGTGGTAAAAAACTGTTTTTT.

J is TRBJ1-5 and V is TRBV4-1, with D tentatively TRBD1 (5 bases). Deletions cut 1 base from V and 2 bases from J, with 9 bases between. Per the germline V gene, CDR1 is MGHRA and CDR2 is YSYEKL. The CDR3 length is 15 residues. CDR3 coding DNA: TGCGCCAGCAGCCAAGTCTGGGGGGGCAATCAGCCCCAGCATTTT. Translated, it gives CASSQVWGGNQPQHF.

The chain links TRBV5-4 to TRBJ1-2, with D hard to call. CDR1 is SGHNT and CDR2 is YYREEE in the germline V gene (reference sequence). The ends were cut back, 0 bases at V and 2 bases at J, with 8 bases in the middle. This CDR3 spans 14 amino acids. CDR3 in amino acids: CASSLVGENYGYTF. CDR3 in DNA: TGTGCCAGCAGCTTGGTGGGTGAGAACTATGGCTACACCTTC.

The CDR3 is CASSLARDYGYTF. The CDR3 bases are TGTGCCAGCAGCTTAGCACGGGACTATGGCTACACCTTC. V gene TRBV7-2 combines with J gene TRBJ1-2; D call uncertain. V lost 0 bases and J 3 bases, leaving 5 bases between the germline ends. In germline, CDR1 is SGHTA, CDR2 FQGNSA. This CDR3 region has 13 residues.

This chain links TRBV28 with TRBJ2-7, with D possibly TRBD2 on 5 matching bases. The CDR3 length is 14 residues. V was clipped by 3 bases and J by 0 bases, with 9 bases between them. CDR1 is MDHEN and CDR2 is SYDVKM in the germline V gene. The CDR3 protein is CASSFRDNSYEQYF. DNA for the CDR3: TGTGCCAGCAGTTTTCGGGATAACTCCTACGAGCAGTACTTC.

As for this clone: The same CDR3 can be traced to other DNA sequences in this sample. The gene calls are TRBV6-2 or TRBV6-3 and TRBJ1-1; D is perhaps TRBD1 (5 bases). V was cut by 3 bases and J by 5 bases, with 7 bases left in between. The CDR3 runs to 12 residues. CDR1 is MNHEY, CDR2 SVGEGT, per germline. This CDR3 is CASSYGGTEAFF. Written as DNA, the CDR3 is TGTGCCAGCAGTTATGGGGGGACTGAAGCTTTCTTT.

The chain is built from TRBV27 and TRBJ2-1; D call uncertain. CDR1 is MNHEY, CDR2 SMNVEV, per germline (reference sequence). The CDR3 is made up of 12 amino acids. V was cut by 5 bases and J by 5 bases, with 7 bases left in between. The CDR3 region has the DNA TGTGCCAGCAGTCCCCACCACAATGAGCAGTTCTTC. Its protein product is CASSPHHNEQFF.